This TCR beta chain was obtained from a study of shared clonotypes between healthy human individuals. Study overall: Participating donors consisted of two women and a few men aged 18 to 49. Each donor contributed plates that comprised three CD4 naive, three CD4 memory, two CD8 naive and one CD8 memory.

Recent acute infections and vaccinations were absent in the healthy HIV-negative adult donors. The study separated CD4+ cells into CD45RA+ naive and CD45RA-negative memory subsets. Libraries were prepared by immunoSEQ multiplex PCR; TCRdb keeps only in-frame clonotypes and omits some of them. The profile covers around 2.3 million clones, with 90% to 97% appearing a single time and roughly 0.13% taken by the ten largest. The CDR3 is 16 residues long. Germline CDR1 MNHNY, CDR2 SVGAGI (reference sequence). The V gene lost 5 bases and the J gene lost 2 bases, with 19 bases spanning the gap. V usage is TRBV6-6 and J usage is TRBJ2-7; unclear D gene. This receptor was taken from a man between 18 and 29 years old in good health. Sample: naive CD4+ T cells sorted from blood. Described subset: CD45RA+ positively selected. The DNA for the CDR3 is TGTGCCAGCAGTCTGGACCCGCAGATTTACACCTACGAGCAGTACTTC. It translates to CASSLDPQIYTYEQYF.